The 22 T cell receptor beta chains below were found in one sample sequenced in a study of T cells in Graves' hyperthyroidism and ophthalmopathy. The source material, RNA transcripts, was used to amplify TCR beta CDR3 regions. TCR CDR3 underwent first-round RT-PCR with the HTBI primer set. TCRdb analysed the multiplex PCR reads with MiXCR anew, one entry per CDR3 protein. In the table there are under 550,000 distinct CDR3 sequences, less than 20% of which are singletons. The sequencing sample was made of blood. All receptors come from a man between 35 and 55 years old with Graves' ophthalmopathy.

The sample holds one count of this clonotype. The gene calls are TRBV6-1 and TRBJ1-2; 11 nucleotides line up with TRBD1. This CDR3 has 16 residues. Germline CDR1 and CDR2: MNHNS and SASEGT. With 2 bases clipped from V and 1 base from J, the junction kept 3 bases outside the gene matches. The CDR3 is CASSEWGTGGNYGYTF. CDR3 nucleotides: TGTGCCAGCAGTGAATGGGGGACAGGGGGTAACTATGGCTACACCTTC.

This clonotype was counted a few times. The chain uses TRBV5-1 and TRBJ2-2, with D tentatively TRBD1 (6 bases). The CDR3 contains 16 residues. V lost 4 bases and J 7 bases, leaving 20 bases between the germline ends. Germline CDR1 SGHRS, CDR2 YFSETQ. The CDR3 is CASSPAPRGTVGELFF. CDR3 nucleotides: TGCGCCAGCAGCCCAGCGCCCAGGGGAACGGTCGGGGAGCTGTTTTTT.

V is TRBV5-1 and J is TRBJ2-5; 12 nucleotides match TRBD2. The junction had 11 bases not matched to a gene; V was cut back by 7 bases and J by 4 bases. Germline CDR1 is SGHRS and CDR2 is YFSETQ. The length of the CDR3 is 16 residues. Here the CDR3 reads CASATSGGFGGETQYF. The CDR3 nucleotides are TGCGCCAGCGCGACTAGCGGGGGTTTTGGAGGAGAGACCCAGTACTTC.

This clonotype was picked up a small number of times. The chain uses TRBV28 and TRBJ1-4, with D uncertain. The CDR3 has 15 amino acids. Trimming left V 2 bases short and J 7 bases short, with 14 bases between. Germline CDR1 MDHEN, CDR2 SYDVKM. The CDR3 DNA follows: TGTGCCAGCAGTTTAATCAGTGAACTAAGTGAAAAACTGTTTTTT. This sequence encodes CASSLISELSEKLFF.

In its sample, this clonotype was seen a few times. The CDR3 DNA reads as TGTGCCAGCTCACTGACCGATCGAGGGTCGCAGTATTTT. Translation: CASSLTDRGSQYF. The chain is built from TRBV18 and TRBJ2-3; possibly TRBD2 for D (5 bases). Trimming left V 4 bases short and J 10 bases short, with 15 bases between. Germline lookup yields CDR1 KGHSH and CDR2 LQKENI. This CDR3 contains 13 residues.

Many counts were recorded for this clonotype. The chain couples TRBV6-1 to TRBJ1-5; 7 positions agree with TRBD1. The junction had 8 bases not matched to a gene; V was cut back by 3 bases and J by 3 bases. This CDR3 has 16 residues. Germline CDR1 and CDR2: MNHNS and SASEGT. CDR3 in amino acids: CASSDPGQRLNQPQHF. CDR3 bases: TGTGCCAGCAGTGATCCGGGACAGCGGCTCAATCAGCCCCAGCATTTT.

This clonotype was seen at least ten times. The V call is TRBV28, the J call TRBJ2-4; 9 bases fit TRBD2. Germline V lookup: CDR1 MDHEN, CDR2 SYDVKM. CDR3 length: 16 amino acids. V gave up 3 bases and J gave up 1 base; unmatched junction bases: 4. CDR3 amino acids: CASSFLLAGAKNIQYF. In nucleotides, the CDR3 is TGTGCCAGCAGTTTTCTGCTAGCGGGGGCCAAAAACATTCAGTACTTC.

This clonotype was seen ten or more times. The rearrangement uses TRBV5-1 and TRBJ2-7; D possibly corresponds to TRBD1 (5 bases). The CDR3 runs to 12 residues. V was clipped by 2 bases and J by 7 bases, with 10 bases between them. The germline gives CDR1 SGHRS, CDR2 YFSETQ. Here the CDR3 reads CASSLRGEEQYF. CDR3 nucleotides: TGCGCCAGCAGCTTAAGGGGCGAGGAGCAGTACTTC.

This clonotype was counted between two and nine times. This chain connects TRBV28 to TRBJ1-5; perhaps TRBD1 as D (5 bases). Germline V lookup: CDR1 MDHEN, CDR2 SYDVKM. This CDR3 has 12 amino acids. Trimming pared 7 bases from V and 6 bases from J, leaving 10 bases between. The CDR3 bases are TGTGCCAGCATGCTGGGGGGTCAGCCCCAGCATTTT. This codes for CASMLGGQPQHF.

A few counts support this clonotype. The chain recombines TRBV20-1 with TRBJ1-1; tentatively, D is TRBD1 (6 bases). Per the germline V gene, CDR1 is DFQATT and CDR2 is SNEGSKA (reference sequence). Trimming removed 0 bases at V and 3 bases at J, with 11 bases between. The length of the CDR3 is 14 residues. As DNA, the CDR3 is TGCAGTGCTAGAGATACAAACAGGGACACTGAAGCTTTCTTT. It yields the protein CSARDTNRDTEAFF.

The chain has TRBV4-1 and TRBJ2-7; TRBD1 or TRBD2 may be the D gene (5 bases each). The CDR3 spans 17 residues. Trimming took 3 bases from V and 5 from J, leaving 23 bases between them. Germline assignment: CDR1 MGHRA and CDR2 YSYEKL. The CDR3 bases are TGCGCCAGCAGCCAGGGTCTCCCCGGGACGGCCGGTCACGAGCAGTACTTC. Encoded protein: CASSQGLPGTAGHEQYF.

This chain links TRBV2 with TRBJ2-5; no clear D gene. The CDR3 totals 11 residues. Deletions cut 8 bases from V and 11 bases from J, with 15 bases between. CDR1 is SNHLY, CDR2 FYNNEI, per germline. CDR3 bases: TGTGCCAGCGAAGTCCAACGAGAGCAGTACTTC. Translating it yields CASEVQREQYF.

This clonotype was detected a few times. This sequence joins TRBV18 and TRBJ1-4; 8 bases map to TRBD1. The CDR3 spans 14 residues. CDR1 and CDR2 from the germline V gene are KGHSH and LQKENI. The trim removed 4 bases at V and 7 bases at J, leaving 5 bases unmatched. The CDR3 here is CASSQRTGTEKLFF. As DNA, the CDR3 is TGTGCCAGCTCACAAAGGACAGGGACTGAAAAACTGTTTTTT.

This clonotype was seen ten or more times. The chain recombines TRBV11-2 with TRBJ1-1; the match to TRBD1 covers 8 bases. V was clipped by 5 bases and J by 2 bases; unmatched bases: 10. CDR3 length: 16 residues. Germline-derived CDR1 and CDR2 are SGHAT and FQNNGV. The CDR3 here is CASSLRTGGGNTEAFF. CDR3 in DNA: TGTGCCAGCAGCCTAAGAACAGGGGGAGGTAACACTGAAGCTTTCTTT.

CDR3 sequence (DNA): TGTGCCAGCAGCTCTCAACAGGGGGTTTCCTACGAGCAGTACTTC. This sequence encodes CASSSQQGVSYEQYF. The rearrangement uses TRBV5-4 and TRBJ2-7; TRBD1 matches 8 bases. The CDR3 covers 15 residues. Germline CDR1 SGHNT, CDR2 YYREEE (reference sequence). V shed 3 bases and J 1 base; nucleotides not matched to a gene: 6.

This clonotype was counted many times. The chain recombines TRBV3-1 with TRBJ1-5, with a tentative D call TRBD1 (5 bases). Germline V gives CDR1 LGHDT, CDR2 YNNKEL (reference sequence). This CDR3 comprises 16 residues. The germline V and J ends were trimmed by 0 bases and 7 bases, with 16 bases remaining between them. CDR3 sequence (DNA): TGTGCCAGCAGCCAAGACGGACACTCGGGGATGCAGCCCCAGCATTTT. The encoded protein is CASSQDGHSGMQPQHF.

This clonotype has a handful of counts. The chain has TRBV4-1 and TRBJ1-4; no clear D gene. The germline gives CDR1 MGHRA, CDR2 YSYEKL. V lost 1 base to trimming and J lost 8 bases, with 8 bases between them. The CDR3 runs 13 residues. This chain's CDR3 is CASSQVRLEKLFF. CDR3 in DNA: TGCGCCAGCAGCCAAGTTCGTTTAGAAAAACTGTTTTTT.

The CDR3 nucleotides read TGCGCCAGCAGCTTGGATGGAGTTAGCACAGATACGCAGTATTTT. The encoded protein is CASSLDGVSTDTQYF. The chain joins TRBV5-1 to TRBJ2-3; no definite D call. The germline V gene encodes CDR1 SGHRS and CDR2 YFSETQ. CDR3 length equals 15 residues. Trimming shortened V by 0 bases and J by 0 bases, and 8 bases separated the two germline ends.

This rearrangement joins TRBV6-1 to TRBJ2-1; 8 bases map to TRBD2. The CDR3 is 16 amino acids. The germline V gene encodes CDR1 MNHNS and CDR2 SASEGT. V was pared by 6 bases and J by 2 bases, with 9 bases of the junction left unmatched. CDR3 residues: CASRVTGGWAYNEQFF. The CDR3 DNA sequence: TGTGCCAGCAGAGTTACGGGGGGGTGGGCCTACAATGAGCAGTTCTTC.

In its sample, this clonotype was seen a few times. The chain couples TRBV4-3 to TRBJ2-3, with D tentatively TRBD1 or TRBD2 (7 bases each). Trimming left V 4 bases short and J 4 bases short, with 12 bases between. The CDR3 has 14 amino acids. The germline gives CDR1 LGHNA, CDR2 YSLEER. The CDR3 is CASSRDSGADTQYF. The CDR3 DNA follows: TGCGCCAGCAGCCGGGACAGCGGGGCAGATACGCAGTATTTT.

This clonotype was recorded many times. J is TRBJ2-1 and V is TRBV18, with D perhaps matching TRBD1 (6 bases). Germline assignment: CDR1 KGHSH and CDR2 LQKENI. Trimming pared 6 bases from V and 14 bases from J, leaving 14 bases between. This CDR3 region has 11 residues. For the CDR3, the DNA is TGTGCCAGCTCGCCTGGGGACATAAAGTTCTTC. Protein: CASSPGDIKFF.

This clonotype was found a few times. The genes are TRBV2 and TRBJ2-2, with a tentative D call TRBD1 (6 bases). V lost 0 bases and J 7 bases, leaving 12 bases between the germline ends. This CDR3 has 15 amino acids. The germline CDR1 and CDR2 sequences are SNHLY and FYNNEI. CDR3 nucleotides: TGTGCCAGCAGTGAAGCGGGGAGAGGGGGCGGGGAGCTGTTTTTT. Translation: CASSEAGRGGGELFF.